This TCR beta chain was captured in a study of T-cell reconstitution after alpha-beta-depleted transplantation in children. General study results and limits: Newly produced T cells mostly accounted for T-cell counts and diversity one year post-transplant. Surviving recipient T cells and thymic progenitors produced the high day-60 TCRbeta diversity seen in some patients. Reported findings indicate that, about two months after transplant, alpha-beta T cells came from several hundred expanded clones, which were derived from non-depleted graft cells.

Library preparation (for TCRbeta) was performed with unique molecular identifiers. TCRdb used MiXCR to reprocess the PCR reads, holding one entry per CDR3 protein. The sample yields hundreds of thousands of distinct CDR3 sequences, roughly 17% seen once. V gave up 1 base and J gave up 4 bases, with 12 bases separating them. There are 15 residues in the CDR3. Per the germline V gene, CDR1 is SGHDN and CDR2 is FVKESK. This clonotype has a handful of counts. Its antigen is still unknown. This clonotype originated in a male patient under 10 years old who had a stem cell transplant for acute lymphoblastic leukemia, so the T cells may come from the graft donor. Sample: PBMCs, mostly from graft donor cells, taken 360 days after TCRalphabeta/CD19-depleted stem cell transplant. V gene TRBV14 combines with J gene TRBJ2-3; D call uncertain. Here the CDR3 DNA reads TGTGCCAGCAGCCAAGTAGTTGGAGCGTCAGATACGCAGTATTTT. It codes for CASSQVVGASDTQYF.